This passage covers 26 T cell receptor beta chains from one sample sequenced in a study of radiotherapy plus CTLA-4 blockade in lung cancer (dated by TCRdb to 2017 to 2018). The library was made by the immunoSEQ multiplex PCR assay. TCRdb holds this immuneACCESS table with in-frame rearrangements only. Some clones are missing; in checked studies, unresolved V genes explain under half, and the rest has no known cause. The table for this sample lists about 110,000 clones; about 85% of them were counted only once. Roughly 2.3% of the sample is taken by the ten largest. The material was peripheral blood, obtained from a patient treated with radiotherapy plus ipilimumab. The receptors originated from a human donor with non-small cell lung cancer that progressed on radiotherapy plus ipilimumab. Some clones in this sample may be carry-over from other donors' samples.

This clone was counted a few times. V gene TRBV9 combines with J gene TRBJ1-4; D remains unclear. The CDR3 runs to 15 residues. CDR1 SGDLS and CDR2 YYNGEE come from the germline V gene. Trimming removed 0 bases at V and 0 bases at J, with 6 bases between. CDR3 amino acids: CASSVGVTTNEKLFF. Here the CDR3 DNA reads TGTGCCAGCAGCGTAGGGGTAACAACTAATGAAAAACTGTTTTTT.

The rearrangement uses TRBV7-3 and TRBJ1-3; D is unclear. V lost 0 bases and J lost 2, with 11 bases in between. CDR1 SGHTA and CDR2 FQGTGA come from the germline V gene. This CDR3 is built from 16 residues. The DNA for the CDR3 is TGTGCCAGCAGCTTAACCCCCGGGGTCCCTGGAAACACCATATATTTT. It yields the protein CASSLTPGVPGNTIYF.

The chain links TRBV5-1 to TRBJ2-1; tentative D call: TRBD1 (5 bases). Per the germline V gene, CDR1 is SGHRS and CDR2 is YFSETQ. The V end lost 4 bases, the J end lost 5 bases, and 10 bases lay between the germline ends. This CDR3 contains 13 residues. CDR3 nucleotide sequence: TGCGCCAGCAGCGTGGGGCTAGACAATGAGCAGTTCTTC. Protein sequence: CASSVGLDNEQFF.

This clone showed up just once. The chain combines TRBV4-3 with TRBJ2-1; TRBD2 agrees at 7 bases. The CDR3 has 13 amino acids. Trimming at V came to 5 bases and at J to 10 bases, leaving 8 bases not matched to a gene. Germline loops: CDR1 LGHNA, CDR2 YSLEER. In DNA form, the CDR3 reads TGCGCCAGCAGCGTTCGGCGGGGGAACGAGCAGTTCTTC. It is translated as CASSVRRGNEQFF.

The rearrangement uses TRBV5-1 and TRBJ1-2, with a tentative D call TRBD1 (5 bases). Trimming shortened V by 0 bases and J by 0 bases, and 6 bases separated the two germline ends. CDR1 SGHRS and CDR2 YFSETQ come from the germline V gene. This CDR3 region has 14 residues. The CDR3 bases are TGCGCCAGCAGCTTGGGACAGTCTAACTATGGCTACACCTTC. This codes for CASSLGQSNYGYTF. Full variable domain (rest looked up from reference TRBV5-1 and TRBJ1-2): KAGVTQTPRYLIKTRGQQVTLSCSPISGHRSVSWYQQTPGQGLQFLFEYFSETQRNKGNFPGRFSGRQFSNSRSEMNVSTLELGDSALYLCASSLGQSNYGYTFGSGTRLTVV.

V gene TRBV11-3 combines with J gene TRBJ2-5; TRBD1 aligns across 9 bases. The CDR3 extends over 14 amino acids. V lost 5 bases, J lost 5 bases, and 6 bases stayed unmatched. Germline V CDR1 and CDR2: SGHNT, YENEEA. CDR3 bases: TGTGCCAGCAGCCCAAACGGACAGGGGGAGACCCAGTACTTC. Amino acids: CASSPNGQGETQYF.

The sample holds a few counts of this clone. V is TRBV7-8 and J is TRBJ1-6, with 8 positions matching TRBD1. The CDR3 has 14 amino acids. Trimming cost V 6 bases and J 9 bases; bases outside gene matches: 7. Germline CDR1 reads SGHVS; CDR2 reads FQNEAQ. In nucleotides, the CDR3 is TGTGCCAGCAGTCCAAGACAGGGGCCTTCACCCCTCCACTTT. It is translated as CASSPRQGPSPLHF.

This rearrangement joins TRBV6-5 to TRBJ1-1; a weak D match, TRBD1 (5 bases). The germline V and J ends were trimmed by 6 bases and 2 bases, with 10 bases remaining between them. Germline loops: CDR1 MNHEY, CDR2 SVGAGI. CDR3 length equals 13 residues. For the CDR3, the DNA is TGTGCCAGCAGGAGACAGCGAAACACTGAAGCTTTCTTT. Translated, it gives CASRRQRNTEAFF.

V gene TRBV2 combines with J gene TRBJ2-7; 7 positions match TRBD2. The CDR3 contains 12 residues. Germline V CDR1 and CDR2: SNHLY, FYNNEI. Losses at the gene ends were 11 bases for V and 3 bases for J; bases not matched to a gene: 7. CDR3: CAGRLAGYEQYF. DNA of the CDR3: TGTGCCGGGCGGTTAGCGGGCTACGAGCAGTACTTC.

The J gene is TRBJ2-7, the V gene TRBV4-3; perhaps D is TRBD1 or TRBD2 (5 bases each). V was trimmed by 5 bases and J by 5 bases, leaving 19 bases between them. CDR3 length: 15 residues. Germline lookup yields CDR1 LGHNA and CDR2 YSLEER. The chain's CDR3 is CASSKSKGTADEQYF. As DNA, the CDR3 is TGCGCCAGCAGCAAATCAAAGGGGACCGCTGACGAGCAGTACTTC.

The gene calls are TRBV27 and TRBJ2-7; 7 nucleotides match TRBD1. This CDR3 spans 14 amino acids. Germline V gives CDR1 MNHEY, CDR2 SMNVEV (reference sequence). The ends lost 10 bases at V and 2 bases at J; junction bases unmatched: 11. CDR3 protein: CATERRQGTYEQYF. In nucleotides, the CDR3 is TGTGCCACCGAACGAAGACAGGGAACCTACGAGCAGTACTTC.

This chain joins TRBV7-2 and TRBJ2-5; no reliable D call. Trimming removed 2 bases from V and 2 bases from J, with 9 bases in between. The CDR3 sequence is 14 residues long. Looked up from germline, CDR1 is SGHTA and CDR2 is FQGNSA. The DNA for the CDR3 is TGTGCCAGCAGCTTATTGAACCTTCAAGAGACCCAGTACTTC. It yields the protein CASSLLNLQETQYF.

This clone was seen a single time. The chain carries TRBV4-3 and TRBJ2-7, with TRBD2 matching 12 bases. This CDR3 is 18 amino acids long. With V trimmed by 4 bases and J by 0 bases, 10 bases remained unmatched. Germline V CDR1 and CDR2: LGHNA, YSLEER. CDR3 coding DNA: TGCGCCAGCAGCCGAAAACTAGCGGGGGGCGTTAACTCCTACGAGCAGTACTTC. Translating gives CASSRKLAGGVNSYEQYF.

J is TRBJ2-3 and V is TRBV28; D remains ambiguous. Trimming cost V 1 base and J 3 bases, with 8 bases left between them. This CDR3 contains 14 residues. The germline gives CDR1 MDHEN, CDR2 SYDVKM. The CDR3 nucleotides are TGTGCCAGCAGTTTATCCCCTTTAACAGATACGCAGTATTTT. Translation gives CASSLSPLTDTQYF. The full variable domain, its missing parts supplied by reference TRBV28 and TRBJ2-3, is DVKVTQSSRYLVKRTGEKVFLECVQDMDHENMFWYRQDPGLGLRLIYFSYDVKMKEKGDIPEGYSVSREKKERFSLILESASTNQTSMYLCASSLSPLTDTQYFGPGTRLTVL.

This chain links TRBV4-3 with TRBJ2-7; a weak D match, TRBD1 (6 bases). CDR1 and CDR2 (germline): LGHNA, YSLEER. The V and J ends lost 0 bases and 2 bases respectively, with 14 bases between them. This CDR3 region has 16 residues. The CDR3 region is CASSQDRSDRTYEQYF. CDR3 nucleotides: TGCGCCAGCAGCCAAGATCGATCTGACAGGACCTACGAGCAGTACTTC.

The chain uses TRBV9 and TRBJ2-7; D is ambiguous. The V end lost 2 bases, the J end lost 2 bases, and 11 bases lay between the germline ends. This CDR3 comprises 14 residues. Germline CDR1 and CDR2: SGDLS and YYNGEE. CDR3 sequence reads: CASSVGIGPYEQYF. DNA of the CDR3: TGTGCCAGCAGCGTGGGGATAGGGCCCTACGAGCAGTACTTC.

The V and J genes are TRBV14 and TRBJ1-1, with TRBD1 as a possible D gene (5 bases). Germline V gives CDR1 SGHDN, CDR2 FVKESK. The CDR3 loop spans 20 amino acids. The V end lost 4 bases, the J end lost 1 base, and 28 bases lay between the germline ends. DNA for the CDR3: TGTGCCAGCAGCCCAAGGGGAGGGGTACCCCACTCCTTCGGGAACACTGAAGCTTTCTTT. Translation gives CASSPRGGVPHSFGNTEAFF.

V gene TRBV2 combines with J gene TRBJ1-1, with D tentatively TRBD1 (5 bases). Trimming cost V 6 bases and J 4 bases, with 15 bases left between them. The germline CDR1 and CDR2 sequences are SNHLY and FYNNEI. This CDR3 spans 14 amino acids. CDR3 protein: CASRYRFMGTEAFF. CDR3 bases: TGTGCCAGCAGATACAGGTTTATGGGCACTGAAGCTTTCTTT. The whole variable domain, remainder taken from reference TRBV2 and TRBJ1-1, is EPEVTQTPSHQVTQMGQEVILRCVPISNHLYFYWYRQILGQKVEFLVSFYNNEISEKSEIFDDQFSVERPDGSNFTLKIRSTKLEDSAMYFCASRYRFMGTEAFFGQGTRLTVV.

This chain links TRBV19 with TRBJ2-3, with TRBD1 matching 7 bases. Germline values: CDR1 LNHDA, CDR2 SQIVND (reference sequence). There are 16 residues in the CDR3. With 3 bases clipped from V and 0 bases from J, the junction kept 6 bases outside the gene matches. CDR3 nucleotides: TGTGCCAGTAGTATCGGGCGACAGGGAAGCACAGATACGCAGTATTTT. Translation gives CASSIGRQGSTDTQYF. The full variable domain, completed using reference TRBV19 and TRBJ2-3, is DGGITQSPKYLFRKEGQNVTLSCEQNLNHDAMYWYRQDPGQGLRLIYYSQIVNDFQKGDIAEGYSVSREKKESFPLTVTSAQKNPTAFYLCASSIGRQGSTDTQYFGPGTRLTVL.

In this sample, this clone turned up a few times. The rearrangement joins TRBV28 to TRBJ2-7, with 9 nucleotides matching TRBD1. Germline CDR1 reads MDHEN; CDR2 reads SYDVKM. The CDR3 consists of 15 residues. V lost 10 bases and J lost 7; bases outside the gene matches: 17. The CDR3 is CATNWGTGIPREQYF. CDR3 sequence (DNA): TGTGCCACCAACTGGGGGACAGGGATCCCCCGGGAGCAGTACTTC.

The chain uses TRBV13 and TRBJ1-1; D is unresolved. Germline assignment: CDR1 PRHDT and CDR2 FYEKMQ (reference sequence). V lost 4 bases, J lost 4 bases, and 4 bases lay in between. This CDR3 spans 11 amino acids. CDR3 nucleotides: TGTGCCAGCAGCTGGCGCACTGAAGCTTTCTTT. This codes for CASSWRTEAFF.

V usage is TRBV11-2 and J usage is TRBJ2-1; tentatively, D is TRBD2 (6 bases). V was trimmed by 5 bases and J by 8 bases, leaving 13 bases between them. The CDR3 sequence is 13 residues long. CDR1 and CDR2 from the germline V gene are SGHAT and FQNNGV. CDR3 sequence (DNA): TGTGCCAGCAGCCTCCCTGGAGGGGATGAGCAGTTCTTC. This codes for CASSLPGGDEQFF.

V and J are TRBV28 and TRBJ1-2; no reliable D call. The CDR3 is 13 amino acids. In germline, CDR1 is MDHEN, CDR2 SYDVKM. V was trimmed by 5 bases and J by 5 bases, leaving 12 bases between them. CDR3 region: CASSTLGPYGYTF. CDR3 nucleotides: TGTGCCAGCAGTACCCTCGGGCCGTATGGCTACACCTTC.

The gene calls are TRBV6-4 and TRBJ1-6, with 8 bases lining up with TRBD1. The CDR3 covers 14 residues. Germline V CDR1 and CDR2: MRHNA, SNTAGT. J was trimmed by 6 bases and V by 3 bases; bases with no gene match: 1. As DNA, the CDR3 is TGTGCCAGCAGTGAGGACAGGGTTAATTCACCCCTCCACTTT. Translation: CASSEDRVNSPLHF.

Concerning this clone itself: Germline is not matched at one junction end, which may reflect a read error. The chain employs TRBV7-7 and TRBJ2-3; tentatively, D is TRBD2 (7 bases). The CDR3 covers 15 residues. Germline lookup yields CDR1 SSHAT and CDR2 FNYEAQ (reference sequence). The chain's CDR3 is CASSFRRGPTDTQYF. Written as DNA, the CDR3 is TGTGCTAGCAGCTTTCGGCGGGGGCCCACAGATACGCAGTATTTT.

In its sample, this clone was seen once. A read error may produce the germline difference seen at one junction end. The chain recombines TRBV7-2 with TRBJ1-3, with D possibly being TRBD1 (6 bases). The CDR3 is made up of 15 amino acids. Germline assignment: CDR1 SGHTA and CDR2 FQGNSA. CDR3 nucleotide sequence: TGTGCCAGCAGCTTAGTTTCAGGGGCTGGAAACACCGTATATTTT. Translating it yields CASSLVSGAGNTVYF.